The following is a TCR beta chain sequence with its context. The sample is drawn from a study of cytomegalovirus exposure and HLA in healthy donors. PCR amplification relied on 60 Vbeta primers (plus 13 Jbeta primers). The table came from immunoSEQ multiplex PCR; TCRdb's copy has only in-frame clones and leaves some out. The table lists some 150,000 clones, more than 70% of them singletons. The CDR3 spans 14 residues. Germline assignment: CDR1 MRHNA and CDR2 SNTAGT. Trimming removed 3 bases from V and 3 bases from J; junction bases left unmatched: 0. The chain couples TRBV6-4 to TRBJ2-2; 8 bases map to TRBD1. This clonotype originated in a male donor in good health and CMV-seronegative. Material for sequencing was PBMCs. The chain's CDR3 is CASSEGQDTGELFF. The CDR3 DNA follows: TGTGCCAGCAGTGAGGGACAGGACACCGGGGAGCTGTTTTTT.